Presented here are 14 T cell receptor beta chains from one specimen sequenced in a study of regulatory T cells in long-lasting Graves disease. The authors built TCR beta libraries using iRepertoire HTBI primers and Arm-PCR of CDR3 regions. TCRdb re-called the multiplex PCR reads with MiXCR, one entry per CDR3 protein. The sample shows 650,000 to 700,000 distinct CDR3 sequences, 30% of them seen only once. The time point was: persistent/refractory GD, antithyroid drugs over 5 years with positive TRAb. PBMCs provided the RNA from which the TCR library was made. The sample here was peripheral blood mononuclear cells (PBMCs), taken when the disease was refractory, from a patient treated with antithyroid drugs. The receptor set was obtained from a female donor with Graves disease.

The gene calls are TRBV19 and TRBJ1-5, with TRBD1 matching 10 bases. Germline values: CDR1 LNHDA, CDR2 SQIVND (reference sequence). V lost 6 bases and J lost 0; bases outside the gene matches: 8. The CDR3 loop spans 17 amino acids. The CDR3 loop reads CASRRDRGNRSNQPQHF. The DNA of the CDR3 is TGTGCCAGTAGGAGGGACAGGGGAAACCGTAGCAATCAGCCCCAGCATTTT.

This chain joins TRBV29-1 and TRBJ1-1, with a weak D call TRBD1 (6 bases). Between the trimmed V and J ends, which lost 6 bases and 3 bases, there was a span of 17 bases. The germline V gene has CDR1 SQVTM and CDR2 ANQGSEA. The CDR3 is 14 amino acids. CDR3 sequence: CSVGTTGTHTEAFF. In DNA, the CDR3 is TGCAGCGTCGGGACTACAGGGACACACACTGAAGCTTTCTTT.

The J gene is TRBJ1-4, the V gene TRBV6-1, with unresolved D. V lost 8 bases, J lost 6 bases, and 7 bases lay in between. CDR1 and CDR2 (germline): MNHNS, SASEGT. The CDR3 is made up of 11 amino acids. The CDR3 DNA follows: TGTGCCAGCCTTCGTGATGAAAAACTGTTTTTT. As protein: CASLRDEKLFF.

This clonotype was recorded a few times. This chain joins TRBV11-2 and TRBJ2-5; TRBD2 agrees at 11 bases. The CDR3 totals 17 residues. The germline V gene encodes CDR1 SGHAT and CDR2 FQNNGV. V shed 1 base, J shed 5 bases, and the junction held 9 bases outside the gene matches. The CDR3 coding sequence is TGTGCCAGCAGCTTAGTTGGTAGCGGGAGGGCGGTGGAGACCCAGTACTTC. It yields the protein CASSLVGSGRAVETQYF.

The chain uses TRBV27 and TRBJ1-1; maybe TRBD1 (5 bases). The CDR3 runs to 13 residues. V lost 6 bases and J lost 8, with 16 bases in between. Germline V gene lookup returns CDR1 MNHEY and CDR2 SMNVEV (reference sequence). The CDR3 is CASRRRGVPEAFF. The DNA of the CDR3 is TGTGCCAGCAGGCGCCGAGGGGTCCCCGAAGCTTTCTTT.

This clonotype was picked up a small number of times. The J gene is TRBJ1-1, the V gene TRBV20-1; D uncertain. There are 14 residues in the CDR3. The V gene lost 1 base and the J gene lost 1 base, with 10 bases spanning the gap. CDR1 and CDR2 from the germline V gene are DFQATT and SNEGSKA (reference sequence). CDR3 sequence reads: CSARVGRQNTEAFF. The CDR3 coding sequence is TGCAGTGCTAGAGTTGGGCGACAGAACACTGAAGCTTTCTTT.

The rearrangement uses TRBV7-3 and TRBJ1-6; 7 positions match TRBD1. The CDR3 is 14 residues long. Germline CDR1 and CDR2: SGHTA and FQGTGA. The V gene end was trimmed by 6 bases and the J gene end by 6 bases; junction bases not matched to a gene: 5. The CDR3 DNA is TGTGCCAGCAGTACGGGACAGAGTAATTCACCCCTCCACTTT. Encoded protein: CASSTGQSNSPLHF.

Ten or more counts support this clonotype. The rearrangement uses TRBV6-2 or TRBV6-3 and TRBJ1-1; D gene unclear. This CDR3 is built from 15 residues. Germline CDR1 is MNHEY and CDR2 is SVGEGT. V dropped 5 bases and J dropped 0 bases, with 13 bases sitting between them. CDR3 sequence: CASSARAGLNTEAFF. CDR3 nucleotides: TGTGCCAGCAGTGCTCGGGCGGGATTGAACACTGAAGCTTTCTTT.

This clonotype has just a few counts. This sequence joins TRBV28 and TRBJ1-1; 9 nucleotides line up with TRBD1. The V gene end was trimmed by 2 bases and the J gene end by 2 bases; junction bases not matched to a gene: 9. Germline V lookup: CDR1 MDHEN, CDR2 SYDVKM. This CDR3 has 17 amino acids. The CDR3 DNA reads TGTGCCAGCAGTTTAGCCCCGACAGGGGGGCCAAACACTGAAGCTTTCTTT. Residues: CASSLAPTGGPNTEAFF.

V is TRBV18 and J is TRBJ2-7; D ambiguous. This CDR3 has 12 residues. In germline, CDR1 is KGHSH, CDR2 LQKENI. V lost 3 bases, J lost 7 bases, and 10 bases lay in between. The CDR3 DNA follows: TGTGCCAGCTCACCGGGCCCGGAGGAGCAGTACTTC. It codes for CASSPGPEEQYF.

This clonotype has ten or more counts. The chain combines TRBV11-2 with TRBJ2-7; TRBD2 aligns across 7 bases. The length of the CDR3 is 15 residues. J gave up 3 bases and V 5 bases, and 10 bases lay outside the gene matches. CDR1 SGHAT and CDR2 FQNNGV come from the germline V gene. The CDR3 is CASSPTSVGDYEQYF. CDR3 coding DNA: TGTGCCAGCAGCCCCACTAGCGTAGGGGACTACGAGCAGTACTTC.

This clonotype turned up a few times. The chain has TRBV7-9 and TRBJ2-5, with 8 bases that match TRBD1. The CDR3 consists of 15 residues. Trimming took 5 bases from V and 5 from J; bases not matched to a gene: 10. Germline loops: CDR1 SEHNR, CDR2 FQNEAQ (reference sequence). The CDR3 region is CASSHKDRGGETQYF. For the CDR3, the DNA is TGTGCCAGCAGCCATAAAGACAGGGGCGGTGAGACCCAGTACTTC.

This sequence joins TRBV4-1 and TRBJ2-4; 7 bases line up with TRBD1. Per the germline V gene, CDR1 is MGHRA and CDR2 is YSYEKL. The CDR3 runs 15 residues. Trimming removed 1 base from V and 6 bases from J; junction bases left unmatched: 6. The CDR3 protein is CASSQVGDRVNIQYF. CDR3 sequence (DNA): TGCGCCAGCAGCCAAGTAGGGGACAGAGTAAACATTCAGTACTTC.

This clonotype was seen a handful of times. This chain's CDR3 is CASSSPTGIHEQYF. In DNA form, the CDR3 reads TGTGCCAGCAGCTCGCCTACAGGGATACACGAGCAGTACTTC. The V call is TRBV7-9, the J call TRBJ2-7; TRBD1 might be the D (6 bases). The CDR3 has 14 residues. The germline V gene has CDR1 SEHNR and CDR2 FQNEAQ (reference sequence). V was cut by 4 bases and J by 5 bases, with 15 bases left in between.